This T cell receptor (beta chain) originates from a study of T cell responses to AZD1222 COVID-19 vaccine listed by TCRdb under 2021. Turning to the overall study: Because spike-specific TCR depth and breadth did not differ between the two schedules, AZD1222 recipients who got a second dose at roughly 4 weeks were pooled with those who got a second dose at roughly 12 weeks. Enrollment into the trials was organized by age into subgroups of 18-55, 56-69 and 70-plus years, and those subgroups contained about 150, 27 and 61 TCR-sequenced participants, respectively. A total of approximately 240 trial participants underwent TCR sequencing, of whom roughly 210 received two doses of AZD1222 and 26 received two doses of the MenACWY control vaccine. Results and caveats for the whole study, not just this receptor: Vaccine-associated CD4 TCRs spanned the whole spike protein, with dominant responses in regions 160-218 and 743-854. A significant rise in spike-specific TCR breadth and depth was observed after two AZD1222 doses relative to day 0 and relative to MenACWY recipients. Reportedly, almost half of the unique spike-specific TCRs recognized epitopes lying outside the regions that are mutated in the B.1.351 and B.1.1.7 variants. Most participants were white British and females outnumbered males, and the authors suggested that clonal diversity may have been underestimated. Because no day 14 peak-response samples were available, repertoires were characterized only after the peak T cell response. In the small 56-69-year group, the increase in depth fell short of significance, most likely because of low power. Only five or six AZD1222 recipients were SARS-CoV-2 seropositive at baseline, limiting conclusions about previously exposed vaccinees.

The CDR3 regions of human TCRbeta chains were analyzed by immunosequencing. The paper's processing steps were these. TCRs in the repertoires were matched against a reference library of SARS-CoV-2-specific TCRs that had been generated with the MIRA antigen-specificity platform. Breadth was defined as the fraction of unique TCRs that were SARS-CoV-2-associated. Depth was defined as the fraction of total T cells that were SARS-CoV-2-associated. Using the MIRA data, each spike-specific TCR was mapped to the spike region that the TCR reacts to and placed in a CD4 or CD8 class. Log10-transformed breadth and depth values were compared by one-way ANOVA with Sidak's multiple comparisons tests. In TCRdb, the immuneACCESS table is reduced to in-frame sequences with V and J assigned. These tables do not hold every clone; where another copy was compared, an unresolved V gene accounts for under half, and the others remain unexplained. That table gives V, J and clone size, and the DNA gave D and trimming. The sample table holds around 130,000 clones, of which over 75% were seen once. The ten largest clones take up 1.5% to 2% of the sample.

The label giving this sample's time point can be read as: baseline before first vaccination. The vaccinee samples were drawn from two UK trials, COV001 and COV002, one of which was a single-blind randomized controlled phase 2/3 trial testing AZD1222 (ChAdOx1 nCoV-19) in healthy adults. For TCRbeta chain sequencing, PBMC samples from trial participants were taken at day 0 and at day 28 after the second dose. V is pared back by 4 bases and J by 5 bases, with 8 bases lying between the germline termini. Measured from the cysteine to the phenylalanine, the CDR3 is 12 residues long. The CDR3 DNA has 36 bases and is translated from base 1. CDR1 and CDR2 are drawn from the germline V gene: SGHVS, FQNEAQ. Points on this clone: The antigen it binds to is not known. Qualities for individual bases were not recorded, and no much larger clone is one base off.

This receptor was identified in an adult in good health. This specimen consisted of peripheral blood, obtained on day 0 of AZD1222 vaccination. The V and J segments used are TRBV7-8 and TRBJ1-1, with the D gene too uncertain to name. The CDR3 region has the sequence CASSSKPTEAFF. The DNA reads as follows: TGTGCCAGCAGCTCCAAGCCAACTGAAGCTTTCTTT.